The 18 T cell receptor beta chains given below trace back to one sample, sequenced in a study of blood T cells in healthy people across ages. The authors ran a second PCR of about 6 to 11 cycles using a sample-barcoded 5' primer and a J-beta primer mix. From the 5' RACE reads, TCRdb called clonotypes with MiXCR, one entry per CDR3 protein. The sample holds 850,000 to 1,300,000 distinct CDR3 sequences, around 43% seen once. Sequenced: blood. These receptors were collected from a woman between 55 and 75 years old in good health.

V gene TRBV24-1 combines with J gene TRBJ2-1; D may be TRBD1 (6 bases). The CDR3 has 11 amino acids. The germline V gene encodes CDR1 KGHDR and CDR2 SFDVKD. Trimming took 4 bases from V and 10 from J, leaving 7 bases between them. CDR3: CATSEGTEQFF. The CDR3 bases are TGTGCCACCAGTGAGGGGACAGAGCAGTTCTTC.

J is TRBJ2-5 and V is TRBV27; weak D call: TRBD2 (5 bases). TRBJ2-7 matches the DNA end more closely, so the J call is doubtful. The CDR3 has 13 amino acids. Germline V gene data show CDR1 as MNHEY and CDR2 as SMNVEV (reference sequence). The CDR3 loop reads CASSPSSPYEQYF. The CDR3 nucleotides read TGTGCCAGCAGCCCTAGCTCGCCCTACGAGCAGTACTTC.

This rearrangement joins TRBV12-3 or TRBV12-4 to TRBJ2-1; 14 nucleotides align to TRBD2. Trimming removed 3 bases from V and 8 bases from J; junction bases left unmatched: 9. The CDR3 sequence is 17 residues long. The CDR3 reads CASSFPGLAGDPHEQFF. CDR3 DNA: TGTGCCAGCAGTTTCCCGGGACTAGCGGGAGACCCCCATGAGCAGTTCTTC.

The CDR3 DNA reads as TGCAGTGCTAGAGTCGGTCGGGAGCGGTCCTACAATGAGCAGTTCTTC. Residues: CSARVGRERSYNEQFF. The rearrangement uses TRBV20-1 and TRBJ2-1; perhaps TRBD2 as D (6 bases). Looked up from germline, CDR1 is DFQATT and CDR2 is SNEGSKA (reference sequence). The CDR3 sequence is 16 residues long. V was shortened by 1 base and J by 1 base, with 14 bases between the two germline ends.

The V call is TRBV27, the J call TRBJ2-4, with 13 nucleotides matching TRBD2. The end of the DNA aligns better with TRBJ2-7, so the J call may be wrong. The CDR3 length is 16 residues. Germline V lookup: CDR1 MNHEY, CDR2 SMNVEV (reference sequence). CDR3 sequence (DNA): TGTGCCGCCACGCGACTAGCGGGAGGACGTGCCTACGAGCAGTACTTC. It yields the protein CAATRLAGGRAYEQYF.

This clonotype was seen only a few times. The rearrangement joins TRBV2 to TRBJ2-5, with D possibly being TRBD2 (5 bases). CDR3 size: 13 residues. Trimming stripped 3 bases from V and 7 bases from J, with 12 bases between. CDR1 is SNHLY, CDR2 FYNNEI, per germline. The CDR3 DNA follows: TGTGCCAGCAGTGAGGACTCCCGCGGGACCCAGTACTTC. This translates into CASSEDSRGTQYF.

This CDR3 is CASRIRAGVDTGELFF. The CDR3 DNA reads TGTGCCAGCAGAATAAGAGCGGGAGTGGACACCGGGGAGCTGTTTTTT. The chain joins TRBV28 to TRBJ2-2, with 8 bases fitting TRBD2. Germline V gene lookup returns CDR1 MDHEN and CDR2 SYDVKM. The CDR3 contains 16 residues. V gave up 6 bases and J gave up 3 bases; unmatched junction bases: 9.

CDR3 bases: TGTGCCAGCAGCTTCTTACCGGGCTCAAAGGAAGCTTTCTTT. It codes for CASSFLPGSKEAFF. J is TRBJ1-1 and V is TRBV12-3 or TRBV12-4; D is unresolved. V lost 6 bases to trimming and J lost 8 bases, with 19 bases between them. The CDR3 is made up of 14 amino acids.

The chain combines TRBV25-1 with TRBJ2-7, with D unresolved. V shed 6 bases and J shed 2 bases, with 11 bases lying between them. The CDR3 sequence is 13 residues long. Germline V CDR1 and CDR2: MGHDK, SYGVNS. The CDR3 reads CASSRFGPYEQYF. CDR3 coding DNA: TGTGCCAGCAGCAGGTTTGGGCCCTACGAGCAGTACTTC.

This chain connects TRBV6-5 to TRBJ1-2, with TRBD1 matching 7 bases. CDR1 is MNHEY, CDR2 SVGAGI, per germline. Trimming took 6 bases from V and 4 from J; bases not matched to a gene: 5. CDR3 length: 13 residues. CDR3 DNA: TGTGCCAGCAGCCAGACAGGGATCTATGGCTACACCTTC. Translating it yields CASSQTGIYGYTF.

The V and J genes are TRBV29-1 and TRBJ1-4; the D gene is possibly TRBD1 (5 bases). V lost 5 bases and J lost 8, with 12 bases in between. Germline CDR1 and CDR2: SQVTM and ANQGSEA. The CDR3 runs to 12 residues. CDR3 region: CSVRDGWEKLFF. The CDR3 coding sequence is TGCAGCGTTAGGGACGGCTGGGAAAAACTGTTTTTT.

The gene calls are TRBV7-6 and TRBJ2-7, with D perhaps TRBD2 (5 bases). This CDR3 contains 14 residues. The germline gives CDR1 SGHVS, CDR2 FNYEAQ. Between the trimmed V and J ends, which lost 5 bases and 2 bases, there was a span of 13 bases. In DNA form, the CDR3 reads TGTGCCAGCAGCGGGGAGAGTTTTCCCTACGAGCAGTACTTC. Translated: CASSGESFPYEQYF.

This clonotype was seen once. This chain uses TRBV5-1 with TRBJ1-2; no definite D call. The length of the CDR3 is 11 residues. V was cut by 5 bases and J by 8 bases, with 10 bases left in between. Germline V gene sequence: CDR1 SGHRS, CDR2 YFSETQ. This CDR3 reads CASRDQRGYTF. The CDR3 DNA reads TGCGCCAGCAGGGATCAGAGGGGCTACACCTTC.

A remark on this clonotype: This could be a read error, since a much larger clone is one nucleotide away. V gene TRBV4-1 combines with J gene TRBJ2-1, with TRBD2 identical over 7 bases. The J call is in doubt because the DNA end fits TRBJ2-7 better. CDR1 and CDR2 from the germline V gene are MGHRA and YSYEKL. The CDR3 is 15 amino acids. CDR3 nucleotide sequence: TGCGCCAGCAGCTCAGCTAGCGGCTCCTACAATGAGCAGTACTTC. Protein: CASSSASGSYNEQYF.

A few counts support this clonotype. J is TRBJ2-5 and V is TRBV27; 9 bases line up with TRBD2. V lost 5 bases and J lost 5; bases outside the gene matches: 12. Germline loops: CDR1 MNHEY, CDR2 SMNVEV (reference sequence). The CDR3 runs to 16 residues. CDR3 nucleotide sequence: TGTGCCAGCAGTCCCCGGGTTAGCGGGAGTGTCGAGACCCAGTACTTC. It yields the protein CASSPRVSGSVETQYF.

This chain connects TRBV12-3 or TRBV12-4 to TRBJ1-1; 7 positions match TRBD1. The CDR3 covers 13 residues. Germline trimming cut 8 bases from V and 6 bases from J; bases unmatched to any gene: 9. This CDR3 is CASRGGASAEAFF. In DNA form, the CDR3 reads TGTGCCAGCCGAGGGGGCGCCTCGGCTGAAGCTTTCTTT.

This chain joins TRBV12-3 or TRBV12-4 and TRBJ2-7; 12 bases map to TRBD1. The CDR3 is 15 amino acids. J gave up 4 bases and V 5 bases, and 6 bases lay outside the gene matches. CDR3 coding DNA: TGTGCCAGCAGTCCGGGGACAGGGGGCGAATACGAGCAGTACTTC. It specifies CASSPGTGGEYEQYF.

The rearrangement links TRBV9 to TRBJ2-7; 8 nucleotides line up with TRBD1. J lost 0 bases, V lost 4 bases, and 3 bases had no gene match. The CDR3 has 14 residues. Per germline, CDR1 SGDLS and CDR2 YYNGEE. This CDR3 is CASSRGQASYEQYF. The CDR3, as DNA: TGTGCCAGCAGCCGGGGACAGGCCTCCTACGAGCAGTACTTC.